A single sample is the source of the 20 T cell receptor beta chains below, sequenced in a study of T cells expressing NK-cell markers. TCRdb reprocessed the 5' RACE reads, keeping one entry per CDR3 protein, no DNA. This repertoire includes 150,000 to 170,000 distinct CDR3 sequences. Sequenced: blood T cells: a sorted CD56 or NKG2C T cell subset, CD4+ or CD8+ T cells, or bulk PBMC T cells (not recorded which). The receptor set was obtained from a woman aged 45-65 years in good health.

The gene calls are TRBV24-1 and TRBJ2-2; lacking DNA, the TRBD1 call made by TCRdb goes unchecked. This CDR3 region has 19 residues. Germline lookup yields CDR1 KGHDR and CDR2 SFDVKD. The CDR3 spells CATSDLDSTGTFNTGELFF.

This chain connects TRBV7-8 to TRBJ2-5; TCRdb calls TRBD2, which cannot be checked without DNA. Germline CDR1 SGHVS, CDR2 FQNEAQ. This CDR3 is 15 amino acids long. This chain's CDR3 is CASGVSLAGQETQYF.

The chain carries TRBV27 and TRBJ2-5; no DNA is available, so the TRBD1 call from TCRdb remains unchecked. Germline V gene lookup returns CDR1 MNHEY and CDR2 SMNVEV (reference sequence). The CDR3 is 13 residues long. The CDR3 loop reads CASSLMGPGTQYF.

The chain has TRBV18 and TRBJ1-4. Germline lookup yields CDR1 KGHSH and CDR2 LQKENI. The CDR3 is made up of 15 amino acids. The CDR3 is CASSPTRNNDGKLFF.

CDR3 residues: CATSRRRTGTEEQYF. The rearrangement uses TRBV15 and TRBJ2-7; TCRdb returns TRBD1, unconfirmable since there is no DNA. Germline CDR1 reads LNHNV; CDR2 reads YYDKDF (reference sequence). The CDR3 runs to 15 residues. The full variable domain, rest sourced from reference TRBV15 and TRBJ2-7, is DAMVIQNPRYQVTQFGKPVTLSCSQTLNHNVMYWYQQKSSQAPKLLFHYYDKDFNNEADTPDNFQSRRPNTSFCFLDIRSPGLGDTAMYLCATSRRRTGTEEQYFGPGTRLTVT.

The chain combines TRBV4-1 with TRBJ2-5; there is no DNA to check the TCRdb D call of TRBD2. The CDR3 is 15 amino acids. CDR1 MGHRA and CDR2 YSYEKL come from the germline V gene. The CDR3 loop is CASSQLLAVQETQYF.

The CDR3 region is CASGLGSSYNEQFF. The rearrangement uses TRBV27 and TRBJ2-1. The CDR3 is 14 residues long. Germline CDR1 and CDR2: MNHEY and SMNVEV (reference sequence).

The CDR3 sequence: CASSWGDRGNTGELFF. The chain is built from TRBV27 and TRBJ2-2; TCRdb calls TRBD1, which cannot be checked without DNA. Germline-derived CDR1 and CDR2 are MNHEY and SMNVEV (reference sequence). The CDR3 consists of 16 residues.

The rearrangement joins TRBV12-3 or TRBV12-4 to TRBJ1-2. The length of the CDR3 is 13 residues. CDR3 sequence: CASSFGGGYGYTF.

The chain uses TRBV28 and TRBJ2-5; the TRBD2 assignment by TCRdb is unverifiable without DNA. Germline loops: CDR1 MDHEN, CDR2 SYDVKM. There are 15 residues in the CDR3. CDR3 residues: CASSRPWGIQETQYF.

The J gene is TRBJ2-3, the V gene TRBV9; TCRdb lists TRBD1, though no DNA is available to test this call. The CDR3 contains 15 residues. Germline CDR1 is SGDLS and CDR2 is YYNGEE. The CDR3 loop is CASSVEGGHTDTQYF.

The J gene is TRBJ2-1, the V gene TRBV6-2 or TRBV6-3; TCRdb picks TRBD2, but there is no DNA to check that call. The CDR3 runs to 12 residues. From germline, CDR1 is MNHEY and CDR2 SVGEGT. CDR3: CASLGQYNEQFF.

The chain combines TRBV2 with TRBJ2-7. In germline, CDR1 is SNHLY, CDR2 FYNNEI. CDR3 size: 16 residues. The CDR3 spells CASSVSGNIFTYEQYF. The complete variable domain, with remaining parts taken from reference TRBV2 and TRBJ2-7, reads EPEVTQTPSHQVTQMGQEVILRCVPISNHLYFYWYRQILGQKVEFLVSFYNNEISEKSEIFDDQFSVERPDGSNFTLKIRSTKLEDSAMYFCASSVSGNIFTYEQYFGPGTRLTVT.

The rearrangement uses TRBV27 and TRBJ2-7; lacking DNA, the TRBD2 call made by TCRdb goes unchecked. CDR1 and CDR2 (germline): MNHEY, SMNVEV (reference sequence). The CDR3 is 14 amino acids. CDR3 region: CATKGAGVVYEQYF.

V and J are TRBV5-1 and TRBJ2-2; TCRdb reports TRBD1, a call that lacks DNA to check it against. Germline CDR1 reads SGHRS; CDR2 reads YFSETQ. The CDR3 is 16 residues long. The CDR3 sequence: CASSLVGQPGTGELFF.

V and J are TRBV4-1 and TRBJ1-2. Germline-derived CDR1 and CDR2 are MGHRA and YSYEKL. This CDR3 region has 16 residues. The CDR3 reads CASSQDLAGGGYGYTF.

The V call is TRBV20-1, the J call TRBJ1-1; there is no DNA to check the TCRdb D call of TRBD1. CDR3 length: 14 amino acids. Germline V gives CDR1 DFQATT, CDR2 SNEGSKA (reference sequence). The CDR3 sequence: CSARVDRKNTEAFF.

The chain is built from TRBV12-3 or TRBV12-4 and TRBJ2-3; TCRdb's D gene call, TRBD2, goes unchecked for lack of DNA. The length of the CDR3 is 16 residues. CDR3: CASSYGLAEHTDTQYF.

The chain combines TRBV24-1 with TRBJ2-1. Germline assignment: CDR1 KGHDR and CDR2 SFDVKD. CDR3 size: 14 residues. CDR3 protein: CATSDLPSSNEQFF.

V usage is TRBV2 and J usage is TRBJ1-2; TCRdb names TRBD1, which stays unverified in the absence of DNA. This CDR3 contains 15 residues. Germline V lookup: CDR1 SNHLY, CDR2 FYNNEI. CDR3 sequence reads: CASRPGQESFYGYTF.